This T cell receptor beta chain appears in the sequencing data of a study of long-term antiretroviral therapy in people with HIV. Study-wide results and limits: Clonotypes expanded prior to ART showed repertoire dominance at all sampled time points.

This clone turned up a few times. Its antigen is still unknown. Version v3.0 of the immunoSEQ assay ran at survey level. Data came from immunoSEQ multiplex PCR; TCRdb stores just in-frame clones and leaves some out. The profile covers about 25,000 clones, with roughly 79% appearing a single time and about 11% taken by the ten largest. Germline CDR1 is SEHNR and CDR2 is FQNEAQ (reference sequence). This CDR3 region has 15 residues. V was cut by 5 bases and J by 4 bases, with 18 bases left in between. The receptor was isolated from a woman in her thirties or forties with HIV. The chain combines TRBV7-9 with TRBJ2-7; a possible D gene is TRBD2 (6 bases). The specimen comprised unsorted PBMCs, sampled 1.1 years before starting antiretroviral therapy. The CDR3 region is CASSPGVSGSYEQYF. The CDR3 DNA reads as TGTGCCAGCAGCCCCGGAGTTAGCGGATCTTACGAGCAGTACTTC.